A single sample gave rise to the 4 T cell receptor beta chains below, sequenced in a study of identical twins. TCRdb reanalysed the 5' RACE reads using MiXCR and keeps one entry per CDR3 protein. The sample comprises roughly 570,000 distinct CDR3 sequences, roughly 9.5% of which are singletons, and 2.5% to 3.5% rests with the top ten. The same sample was also studied in work on yellow fever vaccine responses in identical twins.

Sequenced input: PBMCs. These receptors were obtained from a woman between 18 and 30 years old in good health.

The V gene is TRBV5-1, the J gene TRBJ2-5; 9 positions match TRBD1. Looked up from germline, CDR1 is SGHRS and CDR2 is YFSETQ. Trimming at V came to 4 bases and at J to 2 bases, leaving 12 bases not matched to a gene. The CDR3 totals 17 residues. CDR3 sequence (DNA): TGCGCCAGCAGCCTCCCTTCGGGACAGGGACAACAAGAGACCCAGTACTTC. This translates into CASSLPSGQGQQETQYF.

The rearrangement links TRBV4-3 to TRBJ2-1; unclear D gene. The CDR3 has 14 amino acids. Germline V gene data show CDR1 as LGHNA and CDR2 as YSLEER. With 4 bases removed from V and 7 bases from J, the gap between germline ends came to 14 bases. The CDR3 bases are TGCGCCAGCAGCCCCGACGGGCTAGGGAATGAGCAGTTCTTC. It translates to CASSPDGLGNEQFF.

This clonotype was picked up many times. This chain joins TRBV6-5 and TRBJ2-5; D is perhaps TRBD1 (6 bases). The germline V and J ends were trimmed by 0 bases and 5 bases, with 10 bases remaining between them. Germline V CDR1 and CDR2: MNHEY, SVGAGI. The CDR3 consists of 14 residues. The CDR3 region has the DNA TGTGCCAGCAGTTACTCTGGGGGCGCGGAGACCCAGTACTTC. Its protein product is CASSYSGGAETQYF.

The sample holds a few counts of this clonotype. J is TRBJ2-5 and V is TRBV19; D might be TRBD2 (6 bases). V lost 6 bases and J lost 2, with 19 bases in between. CDR1 LNHDA and CDR2 SQIVND come from the germline V gene (reference sequence). This CDR3 contains 16 residues. The DNA of the CDR3 is TGTGCCAGTAGCGAAGGAGGGCCGCTAGTTCAAGAGACCCAGTACTTC. It is translated as CASSEGGPLVQETQYF.